Following are 20 T cell receptor beta chains from one sample sequenced in a study of blood T cells in healthy people across ages. Sample-barcoded 5' priming and a J-beta primer mix drove a second PCR of roughly 6 to 12 cycles. One entry per CDR3 protein, called by TCRdb with MiXCR from the 5' RACE reads. This table holds fewer than 750,000 distinct CDR3 sequences, roughly half found once. The specimen sequenced was blood. The receptors come from a woman of 80 years or more in good health.

This rearrangement joins TRBV11-3 to TRBJ2-4; D assignment may be TRBD1 or TRBD2 (6 bases each). The end of the DNA aligns better with TRBJ2-5, so the J call may be wrong. Germline V gene data show CDR1 as SGHNT and CDR2 as YENEEA. The CDR3 length is 15 residues. CDR3 in amino acids: CASSLGGRGGETQYF. Here the CDR3 DNA reads TGTGCCAGCAGCTTAGGAGGCAGGGGAGGAGAGACCCAGTACTTC.

The sample holds many counts of this clonotype. The V gene is TRBV20-1, the J gene TRBJ2-1; tentative D call: TRBD2 (5 bases). Per germline, CDR1 DFQATT and CDR2 SNEGSKA (reference sequence). This CDR3 spans 13 amino acids. The CDR3 nucleotides read TGCAGGGCAGCGGAAAGCTCCTACAATGAGCAGTTCTTC. Translated: CRAAESSYNEQFF.

About this clonotype itself: A read error may be the cause here, since a much bigger clone is one base away. The CDR3 spells CASSVVDRGGGYTF. CDR3 nucleotides: TGTGCCAGCAGCGTCGTCGACAGGGGCGGTGGCTACACCTTC. The chain couples TRBV9 to TRBJ1-2; 8 positions match TRBD1. V shed 2 bases, J shed 7 bases, and the junction held 7 bases outside the gene matches. This CDR3 is built from 14 residues. Per the germline V gene, CDR1 is SGDLS and CDR2 is YYNGEE.

This clonotype was seen a handful of times. The rearrangement links TRBV19 to TRBJ1-5, with D possibly TRBD1 on 6 matching bases. The CDR3 consists of 15 residues. Germline V CDR1 and CDR2: LNHDA, SQIVND (reference sequence). V was shortened by 6 bases and J by 3 bases, with 15 bases between the two germline ends. CDR3 bases: TGTGCCAGTAGACCGAGGCGGGACACCAATCAGCCCCAGCATTTT. It specifies CASRPRRDTNQPQHF.

Points on this clonotype: This may be a read error, as it is one base from a much larger clone. This is likely a read error, given that the CDR3 carries no conserved phenylalanine or tryptophan at its end. CDR3 sequence reads: CASSLAGTRYNEQFS. In nucleotides, the CDR3 is TGTGCCAGCAGCTTAGCGGGGACTAGGTACAATGAGCAGTTCTCC. This rearrangement joins TRBV7-9 to TRBJ2-1; 8 bases fit TRBD2. The CDR3 runs 15 residues. The germline V gene encodes CDR1 SEHNR and CDR2 FQNEAQ (reference sequence). Germline trimming cut 0 bases from V and 4 bases from J; bases unmatched to any gene: 2.

Only a few counts were recorded for this clonotype. The chain uses TRBV7-3 and TRBJ1-4; 8 bases fit TRBD1. The CDR3 runs 19 residues. The trim removed 3 bases at V and 8 bases at J, leaving 20 bases unmatched. Germline V gives CDR1 SGHTA, CDR2 FQGTGA. DNA for the CDR3: TGTGCCAGCAGCTTCCCGGGACAGGAGACCCCCAACATTACCGAAAAACTGTTTTTT. Its protein product is CASSFPGQETPNITEKLFF.

This sequence joins TRBV7-2 and TRBJ1-5; weak D call: TRBD1 (5 bases). Trimming cost V 6 bases and J 5 bases, with 17 bases left between them. This CDR3 contains 15 residues. From germline, CDR1 is SGHTA and CDR2 FQGNSA. The DNA for the CDR3 is TGTGCCAGCAGTTTATCACGGGGGGTGGATCAGCCCCAGCATTTT. This encodes CASSLSRGVDQPQHF.

This clonotype was observed a few times. The gene calls are TRBV7-8 and TRBJ1-5; D is possibly TRBD1 (6 bases). The germline CDR1 and CDR2 sequences are SGHVS and FQNEAQ. The CDR3 spans 16 residues. The V and J ends lost 5 bases and 8 bases respectively, with 22 bases between them. CDR3 DNA: TGTGCCAGCAGCCCTACCCGGGGGGCTGAATACGAGCCCCAGCATTTT. As protein: CASSPTRGAEYEPQHF.

The chain uses TRBV25-1 and TRBJ2-2; TRBD2 aligns across 8 bases. Germline V CDR1 and CDR2: MGHDK, SYGVNS. Losses at the gene ends were 10 bases for V and 6 bases for J; bases not matched to a gene: 7. CDR3 length: 13 residues. CDR3 amino acids: CATPGGRAGELFF. CDR3 DNA sequence: TGTGCCACACCGGGGGGGAGGGCCGGGGAGCTGTTTTTT.

On this clonotype: A read error may be the cause here, since a much bigger clone is one base away. The chain has TRBV6-5 and TRBJ1-3; no firm D call. This CDR3 has 14 residues. Germline CDR1 and CDR2: MNHEY and SVGAGI. The V gene lost 11 bases and the J gene lost 4 bases, with 18 bases spanning the gap. The CDR3 protein is CAGTVGPRGNTIYF. In nucleotides, the CDR3 is TGTGCCGGCACCGTAGGGCCCAGGGGAAACACCATATATTTT.

This clonotype was seen more than once but under ten times. The chain has TRBV27 and TRBJ2-3, with no clear D. Germline V gene sequence: CDR1 MNHEY, CDR2 SMNVEV (reference sequence). The CDR3 is 15 residues long. V lost 4 bases and J 5 bases, leaving 16 bases between the germline ends. CDR3 nucleotide sequence: TGTGCCAGCAGTTACAAGGCCGGACGCCTAGATACGCAGTATTTT. It codes for CASSYKAGRLDTQYF.

The chain uses TRBV4-1 and TRBJ2-2; 11 nucleotides line up with TRBD2. The germline V gene has CDR1 MGHRA and CDR2 YSYEKL. This CDR3 contains 18 residues. V was pared by 3 bases and J by 1 base, with 7 bases of the junction left unmatched. CDR3 sequence reads: CASSHLGLAGLNTGELFF. The CDR3 bases are TGCGCCAGCAGCCACTTAGGACTAGCGGGCTTGAACACCGGGGAGCTGTTTTTT.

This chain joins TRBV20-1 and TRBJ2-1; D is tentatively TRBD1 or TRBD2 (5 bases each). The J call is doubtful: the DNA matches TRBJ2-7 better. The CDR3 is 16 amino acids. Germline CDR1 and CDR2: DFQATT and SNEGSKA (reference sequence). As DNA, the CDR3 is TGCAGTGCTAGGATGAGGGGCACTCGCTCCTACAATGAGCAGTACTTC. It yields the protein CSARMRGTRSYNEQYF.

There are a few counts of this clonotype. This chain uses TRBV20-1 with TRBJ1-1; D is uncertain. This CDR3 is 15 amino acids long. Trimming left V 6 bases short and J 3 bases short, with 20 bases between. The germline V gene has CDR1 DFQATT and CDR2 SNEGSKA (reference sequence). The CDR3 spells CSAQRAPMGYTEAFF. CDR3 in DNA: TGCAGTGCCCAGCGAGCTCCGATGGGGTACACTGAAGCTTTCTTT.

This clonotype has only a few counts. The CDR3 DNA is TGTGCCAGTTGTTTCCAGAACACTGAAGCTTTCTTT. Its translation is CASCFQNTEAFF. V usage is TRBV12-3 or TRBV12-4 and J usage is TRBJ1-1; the D is unclear. This CDR3 region has 12 residues. V was pared by 9 bases and J by 1 base, with 9 bases between.

The chain carries TRBV7-9 and TRBJ2-7, with D unclear. The V gene lost 5 bases and the J gene lost 7 bases, with 12 bases spanning the gap. The germline CDR1 and CDR2 sequences are SEHNR and FQNEAQ (reference sequence). The CDR3 is made up of 12 amino acids. CDR3 amino acids: CASSLRGIEQYF. The CDR3 region has the DNA TGTGCCAGCAGCCTTAGAGGCATTGAGCAGTACTTC.

This clonotype showed up just a few times. The CDR3 region has the DNA TGTGCCAGCAGCTTACGAGTGCGGGAGGGCCTCGACGAGCAGTACTTC. Encoded protein: CASSLRVREGLDEQYF. The genes are TRBV7-6 and TRBJ2-7; 9 nucleotides match TRBD2. Germline CDR1 is SGHVS and CDR2 is FNYEAQ. The CDR3 sequence is 16 residues long. Losses at the gene ends were 2 bases for V and 5 bases for J; bases not matched to a gene: 10. Together with reference TRBV7-6 and TRBJ2-7, the CDR3 gives the full variable domain: GAGVSQSPRYKVTKRGQDVALRCDPISGHVSLYWYRQALGQGPEFLTYFNYEAQQDKSGLPNDRFSAERPEGSISTLTIQRTEQRDSAMYRCASSLRVREGLDEQYFGPGTRLTVT.

This clonotype was detected ten times or more. The chain couples TRBV29-1 to TRBJ2-7; D not resolved. There are 12 residues in the CDR3. The germline gives CDR1 SQVTM, CDR2 ANQGSEA. V lost 2 bases, J lost 3 bases, and 8 bases lay in between. CDR3 amino acids: CSVEMGSYEQYF. The CDR3 coding sequence is TGCAGCGTTGAAATGGGTAGCTACGAGCAGTACTTC.

J is TRBJ1-1 and V is TRBV7-2; 7 bases align to TRBD1. The CDR3 spans 14 residues. Germline V gene data show CDR1 as SGHTA and CDR2 as FQGNSA. The V segment lost 5 bases and the J segment 6 bases; nucleotides outside the gene matches: 9. CDR3 amino acids: CASSLDRPPAEAFF. In nucleotides, the CDR3 is TGTGCCAGCAGCCTGGACAGGCCTCCTGCTGAAGCTTTCTTT. The whole variable domain, filled in from reference TRBV7-2 and TRBJ1-1, reads GAGVSQSPSNKVTEKGKDVELRCDPISGHTALYWYRQSLGQGLEFLIYFQGNSAPDKSGLPSDRFSAERTGGSVSTLTIQRTQQEDSAVYLCASSLDRPPAEAFFGQGTRLTVV.

In its sample, this clonotype was seen many times. The chain links TRBV5-1 to TRBJ2-1; no clear D gene. Between the trimmed V and J ends, which lost 0 bases and 0 bases, there was a span of 10 bases. Germline CDR1 SGHRS, CDR2 YFSETQ. CDR3 length: 16 residues. CDR3 region: CASSLAWSSSYNEQFF. The CDR3 coding sequence is TGCGCCAGCAGCTTGGCCTGGAGCAGCTCCTACAATGAGCAGTTCTTC.